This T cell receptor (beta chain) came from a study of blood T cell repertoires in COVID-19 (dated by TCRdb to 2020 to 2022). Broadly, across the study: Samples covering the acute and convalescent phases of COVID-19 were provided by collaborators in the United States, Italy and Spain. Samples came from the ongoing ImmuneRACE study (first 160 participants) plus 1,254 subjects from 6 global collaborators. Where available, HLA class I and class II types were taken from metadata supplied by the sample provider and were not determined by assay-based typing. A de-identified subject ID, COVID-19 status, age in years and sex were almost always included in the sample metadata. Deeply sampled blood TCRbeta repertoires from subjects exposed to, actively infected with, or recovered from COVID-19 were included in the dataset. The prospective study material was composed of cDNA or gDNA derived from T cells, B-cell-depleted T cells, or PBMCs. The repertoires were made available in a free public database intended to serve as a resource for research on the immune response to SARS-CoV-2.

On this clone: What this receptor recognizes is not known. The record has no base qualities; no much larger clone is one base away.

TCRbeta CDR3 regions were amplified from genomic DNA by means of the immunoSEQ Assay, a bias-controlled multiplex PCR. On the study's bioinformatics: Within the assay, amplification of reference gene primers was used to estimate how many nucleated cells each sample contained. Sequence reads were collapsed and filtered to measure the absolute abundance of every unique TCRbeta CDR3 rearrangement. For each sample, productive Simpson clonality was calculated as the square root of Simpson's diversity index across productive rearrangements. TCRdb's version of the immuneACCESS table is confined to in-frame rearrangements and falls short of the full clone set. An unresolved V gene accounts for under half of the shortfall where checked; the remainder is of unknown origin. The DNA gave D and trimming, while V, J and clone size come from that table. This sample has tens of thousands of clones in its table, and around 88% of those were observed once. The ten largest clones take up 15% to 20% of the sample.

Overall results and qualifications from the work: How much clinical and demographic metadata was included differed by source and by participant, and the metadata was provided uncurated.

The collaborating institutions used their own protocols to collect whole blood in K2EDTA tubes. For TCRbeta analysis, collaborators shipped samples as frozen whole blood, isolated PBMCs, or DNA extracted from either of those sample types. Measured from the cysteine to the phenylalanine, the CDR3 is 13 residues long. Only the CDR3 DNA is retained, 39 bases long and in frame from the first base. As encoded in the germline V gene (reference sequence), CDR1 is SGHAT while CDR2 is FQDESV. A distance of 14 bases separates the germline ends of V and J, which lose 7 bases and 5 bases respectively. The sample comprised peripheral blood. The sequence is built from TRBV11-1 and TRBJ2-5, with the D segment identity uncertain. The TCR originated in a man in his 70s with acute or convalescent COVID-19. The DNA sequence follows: TGTGCCAGCAACACAAAGTTCGGGGAGACCCAGTACTTC. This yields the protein CASNTKFGETQYF.